This T cell receptor beta chain was observed in a study of T cells in Graves' hyperthyroidism and ophthalmopathy. Across the whole study: Peripheral blood collection took place at initial diagnosis, before any treatment.

Trimming left V 6 bases short and J 5 bases short, with 12 bases between. This CDR3 is 13 amino acids long. Ten or more counts support this clonotype. As yet, its antigen is unknown. The definition of stable Graves' hyperthyroidism was no ophthalmopathy progression within 18 months. Study-wide findings and caveats: Among thyroid clonotypes expanded above 0.001, most also appeared in blood.

The CDR3 regions of TCR beta were amplified from RNA transcripts. The study used the HTBI primer set for a first-round RT-PCR of the TCR CDR3. TCRdb processed the multiplex PCR reads anew with MiXCR; each CDR3 protein has one entry. In the table there are more than 500,000 distinct CDR3 sequences, under 20% of which are singletons. V and J are TRBV12-3 or TRBV12-4 and TRBJ2-3; D might be TRBD2 (6 bases). Sequences were obtained from blood. The receptor was isolated from a woman aged 25-40 years with Graves' hyperthyroidism. The DNA for the CDR3 is TGTGCCAGCAGGGCCCCGGAGGGAGATACGCAGTATTTT. Protein product: CASRAPEGDTQYF.